This T cell receptor (beta chain) came from a study of tumor and adjacent non-tumor tissue in lung cancer. Regarding the study as a whole: TCR diversity was significantly greater in tumor than normal lung tissue.

Points on this clonotype: Its cognate antigen is unknown.

This CDR3 region has 17 residues. V was clipped by 8 bases and J by 2 bases, with 25 bases between them. The V gene's germline CDR1 is MGHRA and CDR2 YSYEKL. The library came from three nested PCR rounds adapted from ARM-PCR protocols. One entry per CDR3 protein, called by TCRdb with MiXCR from the multiplex PCR reads. The sample consists of 85,000 or so distinct CDR3 sequences, roughly 77% of them appearing once. No cell sorting was done before RNA was extracted from the tissue. More than 3 cm separated this lung sample from the edge of the tumor. Source material: distant non-tumor lung tissue. The receptor was isolated from a woman in her 50s with non-small cell lung cancer. The genes are TRBV4-1 and TRBJ2-7, with D possibly TRBD2 on 6 matching bases. For the CDR3, the DNA is TGCGCCAGCGGCGGGCTGGCGGGAAGGGAAAGGACCTACGAGCAGTACTTC. Translation: CASGGLAGRERTYEQYF.